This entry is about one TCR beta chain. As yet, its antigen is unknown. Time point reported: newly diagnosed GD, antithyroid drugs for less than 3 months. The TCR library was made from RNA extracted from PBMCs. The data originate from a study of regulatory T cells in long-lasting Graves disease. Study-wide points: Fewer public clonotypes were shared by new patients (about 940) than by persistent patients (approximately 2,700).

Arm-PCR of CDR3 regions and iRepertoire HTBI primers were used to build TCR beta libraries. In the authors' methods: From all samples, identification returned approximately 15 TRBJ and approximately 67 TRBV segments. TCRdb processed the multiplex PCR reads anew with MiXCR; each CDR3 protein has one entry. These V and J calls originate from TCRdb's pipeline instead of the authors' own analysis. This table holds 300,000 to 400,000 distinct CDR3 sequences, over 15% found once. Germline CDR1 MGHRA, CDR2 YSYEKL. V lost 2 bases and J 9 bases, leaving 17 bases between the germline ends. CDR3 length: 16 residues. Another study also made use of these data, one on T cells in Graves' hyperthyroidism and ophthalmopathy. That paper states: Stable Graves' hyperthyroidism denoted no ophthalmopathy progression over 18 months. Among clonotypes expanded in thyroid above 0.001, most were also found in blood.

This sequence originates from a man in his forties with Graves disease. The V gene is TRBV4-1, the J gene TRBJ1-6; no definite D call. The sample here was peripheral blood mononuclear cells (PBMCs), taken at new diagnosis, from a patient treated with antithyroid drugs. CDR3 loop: CASSQRTDSLGSPLHF. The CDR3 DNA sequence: TGCGCCAGCAGCCAAAGGACGGACTCCTTAGGTTCACCCCTCCACTTT.